The entry that follows covers one T cell receptor (beta chain) sequence. Its antigen remains unidentified. The data originate from a study of T cell responses to AZD1222 COVID-19 vaccine. General study points: A reported finding is that nearly half of spike-specific TCRs target unmutated variant regions. Among those given AZD1222, only six were seropositive at baseline. There were repertoire samples only from the period after the peak T cell response.

The method was immunoSEQ multiplex PCR; TCRdb's version includes in-frame clones alone and lacks a portion of them. The sample contains roughly 93,000 clones, 75% to 90% of which appear only once. Sample: peripheral blood, taken on day 0 of AZD1222 vaccination. The TCR sequence derives from an adult in good health.

CDR3 loop: CASSVTGTGGYGYTF. CDR3 DNA sequence: TGTGCCAGCAGCGTCACCGGGACAGGGGGCTATGGCTACACCTTC. The genes are TRBV9 and TRBJ1-2; 11 nucleotides line up with TRBD1. V lost 2 bases to trimming and J lost 4 bases; unmatched junction nucleotides: 4. The CDR3 totals 15 residues. CDR1 and CDR2 from the germline V gene are SGDLS and YYNGEE.